Each of the 8 T cell receptor beta chains below was sequenced from the same sample in a study of T cell responses to AZD1222 COVID-19 vaccine (dated by TCRdb to the early 2020s). The time point label corresponds to: baseline before first vaccination. Libraries came from the immunoSEQ multiplex PCR assay. TCRdb re-hosts the immuneACCESS table, in-frame sequences only. Its copies lack some clones; in the studies checked, an unresolved V gene accounts for under half of them, and the cause for the rest is not known. Within this sample are around 77,000 clones, with roughly 90% of them counted one time only. About 2.4% of the sample is held by the ten biggest clonotypes. The material sequenced was peripheral blood, taken on day 0 of AZD1222 vaccination. The receptor set was obtained from an adult in good health.

The chain employs TRBV19 and TRBJ2-7; TRBD1 agrees at 12 bases. Germline V CDR1 and CDR2: LNHDA, SQIVND (reference sequence). CDR3 length: 14 amino acids. The J segment lost 3 bases and the V segment lost 10 bases, leaving 7 bases of the junction unmatched. The CDR3 DNA sequence: TGTGCCACCGCTGGGACAGGGGGCTTCTACGAGCAGTACTTC. This gives the protein CATAGTGGFYEQYF.

The chain links TRBV5-4 to TRBJ2-2; tentatively, D is TRBD2 (5 bases). Trimming removed 4 bases from V and 7 bases from J, with 14 bases in between. Germline V CDR1 and CDR2: SGHNT, YYREEE (reference sequence). CDR3 length: 14 residues. The CDR3 sequence: CASSGERVVGELFF. In DNA form, the CDR3 reads TGTGCCAGCAGCGGAGAGAGGGTCGTCGGGGAGCTGTTTTTT.

The V call is TRBV2, the J call TRBJ2-7, with 7 bases aligning to TRBD2. The CDR3 extends over 13 amino acids. CDR1 and CDR2 (germline): SNHLY, FYNNEI. Germline trimming cut 8 bases from V and 3 bases from J; bases unmatched to any gene: 7. CDR3 in amino acids: CASSGRGIYEQYF. CDR3 DNA: TGTGCCAGCTCTGGGCGGGGGATCTACGAGCAGTACTTC.

CDR3 protein: CASSLGWASTNEKLFF. The CDR3 bases are TGCGCCAGCAGCTTGGGGTGGGCTTCAACTAATGAAAAACTGTTTTTT. The V and J genes are TRBV5-1 and TRBJ1-4, with D unclear. The CDR3 has 16 residues. V shed 0 bases and J shed 0 bases, with 9 bases lying between them. Germline values: CDR1 SGHRS, CDR2 YFSETQ.

V gene TRBV6-2 or TRBV6-3 combines with J gene TRBJ2-1; 9 nucleotides align to TRBD2. Germline trimming cut 4 bases from V and 10 bases from J; bases unmatched to any gene: 8. This CDR3 has 14 residues. Germline lookup yields CDR1 MNHEY and CDR2 SVGEGT. CDR3 bases: TGTGCCAGCAGTTCCTTAGCGGGAGATGGGGAGCAGTTCTTC. Its translation is CASSSLAGDGEQFF.

The CDR3 DNA sequence: TGTGCCAGCAGGAGAGTTCTGAACACTGAAGCTTTCTTT. Translating gives CASRRVLNTEAFF. The genes are TRBV28 and TRBJ1-1; D not certain. CDR3 length: 13 amino acids. Germline values: CDR1 MDHEN, CDR2 SYDVKM. Between the trimmed V and J ends, which lost 6 bases and 0 bases, there was a span of 8 bases.

This rearrangement joins TRBV20-1 to TRBJ2-1, with D perhaps matching TRBD2 (5 bases). The CDR3 has 16 residues. In germline, CDR1 is DFQATT, CDR2 SNEGSKA (reference sequence). Deletions cut 3 bases from V and 10 bases from J, with 25 bases between. CDR3 nucleotides: TGCAGTGCTAGTGTAACCGGCAGGAGGATTCCCAGGGAGCAGTTCTTC. Translation: CSASVTGRRIPREQFF.

The chain uses TRBV6-4 and TRBJ1-6; 10 bases map to TRBD1. Germline assignment: CDR1 MRHNA and CDR2 SNTAGT. V lost 5 bases and J lost 9; bases outside the gene matches: 4. The CDR3 is 14 residues long. In DNA, the CDR3 is TGTGCCAGCAGTACGGACAGGGGGAGTTCACCCCTCCACTTT. Encoded protein: CASSTDRGSSPLHF.